The 4 T cell receptor beta chains below come from one sample, sequenced in a study of cytomegalovirus exposure and HLA in healthy donors. The PCR made use of 60 Vbeta and 13 Jbeta primers. The protocol was immunoSEQ multiplex PCR, while the TCRdb copy is restricted to in-frame clones and leaves out a portion. The sample has more than 150,000 clones; nearly 80% are singletons. Source material: PBMCs. These receptors were taken from a man between 50 and 59 years old in good health and CMV-seropositive.

V is TRBV12-2 and J is TRBJ2-1; the DNA was not compared with TRBD1, the D call given in the table. TRBV12-2 is assigned pseudogene status. This CDR3 spans 14 amino acids. The CDR3 loop reads CASRLVRTYNEQFF. The CDR3 DNA is TGTGCAAGTCGCTTAGTTAGGACATACAATGAGCAGTTCTTC.

The gene calls are TRBV10-3 and TRBJ1-6; TRBD1 aligns across 9 bases. The J segment lost 9 bases and the V segment lost 9 bases, leaving 6 bases of the junction unmatched. The CDR3 has 13 amino acids. Germline V gene sequence: CDR1 ENHRY, CDR2 SYGVKD. CDR3 sequence: CAISGGQGSPLHF. In DNA, the CDR3 is TGTGCCATTTCCGGGGGACAGGGTTCACCCCTCCACTTT.

The CDR3 DNA reads TGCGCCAGCAGCCAAGGACAGGGGGGGAGCTCCTACGAGCAGTACTTC. It specifies CASSQGQGGSSYEQYF. The rearrangement uses TRBV5-1 and TRBJ2-7; the match to TRBD1 covers 10 bases. J gave up 0 bases and V 4 bases, and 7 bases lay outside the gene matches. Per the germline V gene, CDR1 is SGHRS and CDR2 is YFSETQ. This CDR3 contains 16 residues.

The chain couples TRBV6-5 to TRBJ1-3, with 9 bases aligning to TRBD1. Trimming took 8 bases from V and 3 from J; bases not matched to a gene: 8. From germline, CDR1 is MNHEY and CDR2 SVGAGI. The CDR3 covers 15 residues. CDR3 region: CASRGDRAYGNTIYF. Written as DNA, the CDR3 is TGTGCCAGCCGAGGGGACAGGGCGTATGGAAACACCATATATTTT.